The 5 T cell receptor beta chains reported below all come from one sample, sequenced in a study of T cells in Graves' hyperthyroidism and ophthalmopathy. RNA transcripts served as the template for amplifying TCR beta CDR3 regions. Carried out on the TCR CDR3, a first-round RT-PCR used the HTBI primer set. TCRdb processed the multiplex PCR reads anew with MiXCR; each CDR3 protein has one entry. The table includes about 480,000 distinct CDR3 sequences, under 25% detected once. Source material: blood. The receptor source for this set is a woman between 65 and 79 years old with Graves' ophthalmopathy.

The chain links TRBV4-1 to TRBJ1-5; D unresolved. Germline CDR1 MGHRA, CDR2 YSYEKL. Between the trimmed V and J ends, which lost 0 bases and 10 bases, there was a span of 10 bases. The CDR3 is made up of 13 amino acids. CDR3 protein: CASSQEWREPQHF. CDR3 sequence (DNA): TGCGCCAGCAGCCAAGAGTGGAGGGAACCCCAGCATTTT.

This clonotype has just a few counts. The V call is TRBV7-2, the J call TRBJ1-2; TRBD1 matches 8 bases. V lost 5 bases to trimming and J lost 4 bases; unmatched junction nucleotides: 6. The CDR3 length is 14 residues. Germline lookup yields CDR1 SGHTA and CDR2 FQGNSA. In DNA, the CDR3 is TGTGCCAGCAGCACCAGGGGGCCTTCCTATGGCTACACCTTC. Translated: CASSTRGPSYGYTF.

This clonotype was seen only a few times. V is TRBV2 and J is TRBJ2-7; TRBD1 aligns across 10 bases. V gave up 1 base and J gave up 1 base; unmatched junction bases: 13. This CDR3 is 19 amino acids long. Germline V gives CDR1 SNHLY, CDR2 FYNNEI. The CDR3 nucleotides are TGTGCCAGCAGTGAAGAACGACAGGGGGCGCGGGTGTGGTCCTACGAGCAGTACTTC. It encodes CASSEERQGARVWSYEQYF.

About this clonotype: The CDR3 end shows no conserved phenylalanine or tryptophan, and so a read error is likely. This chain uses TRBV29-1 with TRBJ1-1, with no clear D. CDR1 and CDR2 (germline): SQVTM, ANQGSEA. The CDR3 contains 13 residues. V was shortened by 4 bases and J by 0 bases, with 9 bases between the two germline ends. CDR3 region: CSVAQGLNTEAFL. Here the CDR3 DNA reads TGCAGCGTTGCACAAGGGTTGAACACTGAAGCTTTCCTT.

Comments on this clonotype: The CDR3 end shows no conserved phenylalanine or tryptophan, and so a read error is likely. The V and J genes are TRBV28 and TRBJ2-1, with 7 bases fitting TRBD2. The CDR3 covers 15 residues. The V segment lost 2 bases and the J segment 4 bases; nucleotides outside the gene matches: 5. Germline V gene data show CDR1 as MDHEN and CDR2 as SYDVKM. The CDR3 DNA sequence: TGTGCCAGCAGTTTACTGGGGGGGGGGTACAATGAGCAGTTCGTC. Residues: CASSLLGGGYNEQFV.